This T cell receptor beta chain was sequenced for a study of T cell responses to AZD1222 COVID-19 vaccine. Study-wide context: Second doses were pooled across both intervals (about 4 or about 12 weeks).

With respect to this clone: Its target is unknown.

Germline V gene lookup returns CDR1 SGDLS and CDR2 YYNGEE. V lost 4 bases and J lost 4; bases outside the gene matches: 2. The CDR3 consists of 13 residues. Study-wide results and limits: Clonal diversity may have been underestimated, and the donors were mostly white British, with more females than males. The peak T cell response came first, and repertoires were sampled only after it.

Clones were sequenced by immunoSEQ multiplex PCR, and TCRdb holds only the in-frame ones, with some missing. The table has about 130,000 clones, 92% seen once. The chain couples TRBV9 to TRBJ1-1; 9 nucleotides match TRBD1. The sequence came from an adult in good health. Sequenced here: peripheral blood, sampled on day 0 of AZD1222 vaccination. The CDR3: CASSTTGGTEAFF. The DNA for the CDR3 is TGTGCCAGCAGCACGACAGGGGGCACTGAAGCTTTCTTT.